Following are 2 T cell receptor beta chains from one sample sequenced in a study of blood T cell repertoires in COVID-19. TCRdb's copy holds only in-frame clones and misses some; the assay was immunoSEQ multiplex PCR. The sample consists of about 150,000 clones, approximately 79% of them appearing once. The sample taken for sequencing was peripheral blood. Receptors originate from a man aged 45-65 years with active or convalescent COVID-19.

CDR3 coding DNA: TGTGCCAGCTCATCGACTAGCGGGAGCCTGTACAATGAGCAGTTCTTC. Its protein product is CASSSTSGSLYNEQFF. This rearrangement joins TRBV18 to TRBJ2-1; 12 bases are shared with TRBD2. CDR3 size: 16 residues. The germline CDR1 and CDR2 sequences are KGHSH and LQKENI. Trimming took 5 bases from V and 4 from J; bases not matched to a gene: 6.

The rearrangement uses TRBV9 and TRBJ2-1; TRBD2 matches at 8 bases. The CDR3 extends over 14 amino acids. Trimming cost V 7 bases and J 2 bases; bases outside gene matches: 5. Looked up from germline, CDR1 is SGDLS and CDR2 is YYNGEE. The CDR3 region has the DNA TGTGCCAGCGGGATAGCGGGAACCTACAATGAGCAGTTCTTC. Translating it yields CASGIAGTYNEQFF.